Listed below are T cell receptor beta chains from one sample, sequenced in a study of blood T cells in healthy people across ages. TCRdb called the 5' RACE reads again in MiXCR, with one record for every CDR3 protein. This table holds 1.5 million to 2 million distinct CDR3 sequences, around 35% found once. Sample: blood. These receptors were taken from a woman under 40 in good health. Each CDR3 is given with its conserved first and last residue. The D gene is left open where the match is weak. Clone size, where shown, is once, few, many, or a class for clones that have expanded.

cdr3_nt,cdr3_aa,v_call,d_call,clone_size,j_call
TGTGCCAGCAGCCAAACCACCGAGCGGCGTGACCCCTACGAGCAGTACTTC,CASSQTTERRDPYEQYF,TRBV4-2,-,few,TRBJ2-7
TGTGCCAGCAGTGTGTACAATGAGCAGTTCTTC,CASSVYNEQFF,TRBV2,-,many,TRBJ2-1
TGTGCCAGCAGCCAATTAGGAACCGGGGAGCTGTTTTTT,CASSQLGTGELFF,TRBV3-1,-,-,TRBJ2-2
TGTGCCATCACCAACGGGATTAAAGATACGCAGTATTTT,CAITNGIKDTQYF,TRBV10-3,-,-,TRBJ2-3
TGTGCCAGCAGCTTAGGTCGCCGGGAGGCCTCCAAAAACATTCAGTACTTC,CASSLGRREASKNIQYF,TRBV11-2,TRBD2,few,TRBJ2-4
TGTGCCAGCAGGTTGAGGCGAGATGCAGATACGCAGTATTTT,CASRLRRDADTQYF,TRBV12-3/TRBV12-4,-,-,TRBJ2-3
TGTGCCAGCAGGCGCCAAGGGGGAACCGGGATAGATACGCAGTATTTT,CASRRQGGTGIDTQYF,TRBV7-8,-,-,TRBJ2-3
TGTGCCAGCACCCGACAATCCGGGCGGGGAGGAACGAACACCGGGGAGCTGTTTTTT,CASTRQSGRGGTNTGELFF,TRBV28,-,-,TRBJ2-2
TGCAGTGCTCCGGGACTAGCGGGGATTAGCTCCTACAATGAGCAGTTCTTC,CSAPGLAGISSYNEQFF,TRBV20-1,TRBD2,-,TRBJ2-1
TGTGCCAGCAGCTTGTATGGAGCTGAAGCTTTCTTT,CASSLYGAEAFF,TRBV7-9,-,-,TRBJ1-1
TGTGCCAGCAGCGTAGCAGGGACAACGGGTGAGCAGTTCTTC,CASSVAGTTGEQFF,TRBV9,-,-,TRBJ2-1
TGCAGTGCGCCTACCGGGATCCTAAGGGAGACCCAGTACTTC,CSAPTGILRETQYF,TRBV20-1,-,-,TRBJ2-5
TGTGCCAGCAGCCCCACTAACACAGATACGCAGTATTTT,CASSPTNTDTQYF,TRBV6-6,-,many,TRBJ2-3
TGCAGTGCTAGTTGGCAGGGGGGAGAGACCCAGTACTTC,CSASWQGGETQYF,TRBV20-1,-,few,TRBJ2-5
TGCAGTGCTAGGGGGGGGGCCACCTACGAGCAGTACTTC,CSARGGATYEQYF,TRBV20-1,-,many,TRBJ2-7
TGTGCCAGCAGACCCGGAATCGGGGGGCCCTCCTACGAGCAGTACTTC,CASRPGIGGPSYEQYF,TRBV27,-,few,TRBJ2-7
TGTGCCACCAGGGAGGCGAACTATGGCTACACCTTC,CATREANYGYTF,TRBV6-5,-,-,TRBJ1-2
TGCGCCAGCAGCCAGACCGGACAGGTCTATGGCTACACCTTC,CASSQTGQVYGYTF,TRBV4-1,TRBD1,-,TRBJ1-2
TGTGCCAGCAGCTCCCTAGATCTCTCTGGGGCCAACGTCCTGACTTTC,CASSSLDLSGANVLTF,TRBV7-3,-,-,TRBJ2-6
TGCGCCAGCAGCCAGAGGACGGGGGCGGACTACGAGCAGTACTTC,CASSQRTGADYEQYF,TRBV5-1,-,few,TRBJ2-7
TGTGCCAGCCGAGGGGCCTCCTACAATGAGCAGTTCTTC,CASRGASYNEQFF,TRBV12-3/TRBV12-4,-,few,TRBJ2-1
TGTGCCAGCAGTCCGGGACAGGGCTGGAGGCAGCCCCAGCATTTT,CASSPGQGWRQPQHF,TRBV6-1,TRBD1,-,TRBJ1-5
TGCGCCAGCAGGGGCGAGGGAGGGTTGGCTGGGGCCAACGTCCTGACTTTC,CASRGEGGLAGANVLTF,TRBV4-1,TRBD2,few,TRBJ2-6
TGTGCCAGCAGCTTAGGCGTTGGTGCCCTCCGCACAGATACGCAGTATTTT,CASSLGVGALRTDTQYF,TRBV7-8,-,-,TRBJ2-3
TGCAGTGCTAGACAAGGGGGGACCCCAAGAGAGACCCAGTACTTC,CSARQGGTPRETQYF,TRBV20-1,-,-,TRBJ2-5
TGCAGTGCTAGTTCACAGGGGGCACCCCGCACTAATGAAAAACTGTTTTTT,CSASSQGAPRTNEKLFF,TRBV20-1,TRBD1,-,TRBJ1-4
TGCGCCAGCAGCCTGGCAGGGACAGGGATACTCCAAGAGACCCAGTACTTC,CASSLAGTGILQETQYF,TRBV5-1,TRBD1,many,TRBJ2-5
TGTGCCAGCAGCCTCCTGGGTAAAGCCGGGGAGCTGTTTTTT,CASSLLGKAGELFF,TRBV27,-,-,TRBJ2-2
TGTGCCAGCAGCCGATCGGGACAGGGGGGCAATGAGCAGTTCTTC,CASSRSGQGGNEQFF,TRBV6-5,TRBD1,few,TRBJ2-1
TGTGCCAGCAGTAGGGCTAGCGTGTCGGAGACCCAGTACTTC,CASSRASVSETQYF,TRBV6-5,-,-,TRBJ2-5
TGCGCCAGCATTTCTCCGGGACTAGCGGGTAACAATGAGCAGTTCTTC,CASISPGLAGNNEQFF,TRBV5-1,TRBD2,-,TRBJ2-1
TGTGCCAGCAGCCCGCGAACCGATCAGCCCCAGCATTTT,CASSPRTDQPQHF,TRBV9,-,few,TRBJ1-5
TGCGCCAGCAGCCTAATGGGACAGGGGGCGGAAGGCTACACCTTC,CASSLMGQGAEGYTF,TRBV5-1,TRBD1,-,TRBJ1-2
TGTGCCAGCAGCCTGATGATGAGGGCAAGTGAGCAGTTCTTC,CASSLMMRASEQFF,TRBV28,-,-,TRBJ2-1
TGTGCCGCCAGCAAAAGTGGGTCAACTTACATGTCCTACGAGCAGTACTTC,CAASKSGSTYMSYEQYF,TRBV15,-,-,TRBJ2-7
TGTGCCAGCAGTCTTACGGGGGATTCCCACAATGAGCAGTTCTTC,CASSLTGDSHNEQFF,TRBV7-2,-,few,TRBJ2-1
TGTGCCAGCAGCGAGGGACTAGCGAGCAACGAGCAGTACTTC,CASSEGLASNEQYF,TRBV5-6,TRBD2,many,TRBJ2-7
TGCGCCAGCAGCCTGCCGGGCGGCTACACCTTC,CASSLPGGYTF,TRBV4-1,-,many,TRBJ1-2
TGCGCCAGCAGCTTGAGCCGAGAGAACTACGAGCAGTACTTC,CASSLSRENYEQYF,TRBV5-1,-,few,TRBJ2-7
TGTGCCAGCAGCTGGGGAGACAGGCGCGACGAGCAGTACTTC,CASSWGDRRDEQYF,TRBV7-8,-,many,TRBJ2-7
TGTGCCATCAGTGACTATCCGGAGACAGGGCTTTACGAGCAGTACTTC,CAISDYPETGLYEQYF,TRBV10-3,TRBD1,many,TRBJ2-7
TGTGCCAGCAGTCCCGGGACAACACCTAGGGAGCAGTACTTC,CASSPGTTPREQYF,TRBV7-8,-,-,TRBJ2-4
TGTGCCAGCAGTCCGCGGACAGTCGACGGTTCACCCCTCCACTTT,CASSPRTVDGSPLHF,TRBV27,-,few,TRBJ1-6
TGCAGTGCTCCTGACTGGACAGGGTACTATGGCTACACCTTC,CSAPDWTGYYGYTF,TRBV20-1,TRBD1,-,TRBJ1-2
TGCAGTGCTAGGACCGACAGTTATAATTCACCCCTCCACTTT,CSARTDSYNSPLHF,TRBV20-1,-,once,TRBJ1-6
TGCAGTGCTGCTAGCGGGAGCTCCTACAATGAGCAGTTCTTC,CSAASGSSYNEQFF,TRBV20-1,TRBD2,many,TRBJ2-1
TGCGCCAGCAGGGAGGGAGGAGGGTACACTGAAGCTTTCTTT,CASREGGGYTEAFF,TRBV4-1,-,-,TRBJ1-1
TGTGCCAGCAGCGATGGGACAGCTGGGGCCAACGTCCGGACTTTC,CASSDGTAGANVRTF,TRBV6-1,TRBD1,-,TRBJ2-6
TGTGCCAGCAGTTACCCTGCCACCGGGACTAGATTAGACCTCTACGAGCAGTACTTC,CASSYPATGTRLDLYEQYF,TRBV6-2/TRBV6-3,TRBD2,few,TRBJ2-7
TGTGCCAGCCGTGGGACGGCCACCGGGGAGCTGTTTTTT,CASRGTATGELFF,TRBV27,-,many,TRBJ2-2
TGTGCCAGCAGCTTAGACAACGGAAACTATGGCTACACCTTC,CASSLDNGNYGYTF,TRBV7-9,-,-,TRBJ1-2
TGTGCCAGCAGCTTAACGAGGTCTACCCAGTTCTTC,CASSLTRSTQFF,TRBV7-3,-,-,TRBJ2-1
TGTGCCAGCAGTGTGAGGAAGACCCAGTACTTC,CASSVRKTQYF,TRBV6-1,-,-,TRBJ2-5
TGTGCCAGCAGTTTTGAGAGGGGGGGCACTGAAGCTTTCTTT,CASSFERGGTEAFF,TRBV12-3/TRBV12-4,-,-,TRBJ1-1
TGCAGCTCCGAACAGCCGGTGGGCAGCGCGACCCAGTACTTC,CSSEQPVGSATQYF,TRBV29-1,-,-,TRBJ2-5